The sequence of this T cell receptor (beta chain) was determined in a study of CD8 T cells in ankylosing spondylitis. The CDR3 covers 15 residues. With V trimmed by 5 bases and J by 8 bases, 8 bases remained unmatched. In regard to this clonotype: The antigen is undetermined.

Study results and caveats: Prior literature has documented some motif variants in synovial fluid and blood from reactive arthritis. Disease-linked clones reportedly showed significant enrichment in matched ankylosing spondylitis synovial fluid.

From the 5' RACE reads, TCRdb called clonotypes with MiXCR, one entry per CDR3 protein. The sample holds about 160,000 distinct CDR3 sequences, 15% to 20% seen once. V and J are TRBV12-3 or TRBV12-4 and TRBJ2-1, with 11 positions matching TRBD1. The clonotype comes from a male donor with ankylosing spondylitis or in good health (not recorded which). Sequencing input: blood, either unsorted or a sorted T cell fraction (not recorded which). Here the CDR3 DNA reads TGTGCCAGCAGTCCCGGGACAGGGGGTTTCGATGAGCAGTTCTTC. Its translation is CASSPGTGGFDEQFF.